This T cell receptor beta chain was sequenced for a study of graft-versus-host responses after intestinal transplantation. This CDR3 comprises 14 residues. V was shortened by 2 bases and J by 4 bases, with 11 bases between the two germline ends. Germline V gene data show CDR1 as MNHEY and CDR2 as SMNVEV (reference sequence). This clone was counted once. Sequenced by immunoSEQ multiplex PCR; TCRdb stores in-frame clones only, minus some. This sample carries some 6,600 clones, roughly 33% of them seen once, and the ten largest clones take approximately 3.5%. The V call is TRBV27, the J call TRBJ1-1; D may be TRBD1 (6 bases). This sample comprised alloreactive CD4+ T cells from a mixed lymphocyte reaction culture, obtained before transplantation. The subset: CFSE-low proliferating T cells sorted from approximately six-day pre-transplant mixed lymphocyte reaction (GvH or HvG direction). The clonotype was recovered from a human patient who was an organ donor for intestinal transplantation. CDR3 DNA: TGTGCCAGCAGTTTAAGGCAGGGGATCACTGAAGCTTTCTTT. Translation: CASSLRQGITEAFF.